These 31 T cell receptor beta chains share one sample of origin, sequenced in a study of blood T cell repertoires in COVID-19 (dated by TCRdb to 2018 to 2021). The library was obtained by the immunoSEQ multiplex PCR assay. This is the immuneACCESS table as TCRdb keeps it, with only in-frame sequences that have V and J called. A part of the clones is gone; compared with another copy, unresolved V genes explain less than half, and the rest is unexplained. The table for this sample lists 97,000 or so clones; approximately 85% of them were counted only once. The top ten clonotypes cover less than 10% of the sample. Sequenced: peripheral blood. The receptors derive from a man aged 35-49 years with active or convalescent COVID-19.

The V gene is TRBV30, the J gene TRBJ2-1, with 7 bases identical to TRBD2. The CDR3 runs to 14 residues. The junction had 8 bases not matched to a gene; V was cut back by 2 bases and J by 7 bases. Germline values: CDR1 GTSNPN, CDR2 SVGIG (reference sequence). This CDR3 is CAWSRGDSKNEQFF. CDR3 DNA sequence: TGTGCCTGGAGTCGGGGGGATTCAAAAAATGAGCAGTTCTTC.

The V and J genes are TRBV19 and TRBJ2-3; maybe TRBD2 (6 bases). Germline V gene lookup returns CDR1 LNHDA and CDR2 SQIVND (reference sequence). This CDR3 contains 14 residues. V dropped 6 bases and J dropped 5 bases, with 15 bases sitting between them. CDR3 residues: CASSGGALGDTQYF. DNA for the CDR3: TGTGCCAGTAGCGGAGGGGCTCTCGGAGATACGCAGTATTTT.

J is TRBJ2-5 and V is TRBV7-9; 9 positions match TRBD1. CDR3 size: 14 residues. J was trimmed by 2 bases and V by 5 bases; bases with no gene match: 3. Germline-derived CDR1 and CDR2 are SEHNR and FQNEAQ (reference sequence). Here the CDR3 DNA reads TGTGCCAGCAGCCGACAGGGGGTGCAAGAGACCCAGTACTTC. This encodes CASSRQGVQETQYF.

The V gene is TRBV10-3, the J gene TRBJ1-6, with 8 bases matching TRBD1. Germline V gene sequence: CDR1 ENHRY, CDR2 SYGVKD. The CDR3 spans 15 residues. V was clipped by 6 bases and J by 5 bases; unmatched bases: 6. CDR3: CAIRDRDSDNSPLHF. The CDR3 nucleotides read TGTGCCATCAGGGACAGGGACAGCGATAATTCACCCCTCCACTTT.

The chain links TRBV7-9 to TRBJ2-3, with 11 bases matching TRBD2. CDR1 is SEHNR and CDR2 is FQNEAQ in the germline V gene (reference sequence). Trimming removed 5 bases from V and 3 bases from J; junction bases left unmatched: 4. The CDR3 consists of 15 residues. This CDR3 reads CASSAPSGGTDTQYF. For the CDR3, the DNA is TGTGCCAGCAGCGCACCTAGCGGGGGGACAGATACGCAGTATTTT.

The V gene is TRBV5-4, the J gene TRBJ2-7; 9 bases match TRBD2. This CDR3 contains 15 residues. The ends lost 3 bases at V and 5 bases at J; junction bases unmatched: 9. In germline, CDR1 is SGHNT, CDR2 YYREEE (reference sequence). The CDR3 here is CASSSRGGLRDEQYF. CDR3 bases: TGTGCCAGCAGCTCGCGGGGGGGCCTTCGGGACGAGCAGTACTTC.

The chain employs TRBV10-2 and TRBJ1-4; D is unresolved. V was clipped by 2 bases and J by 7 bases, with 11 bases between them. CDR1 is WSHSY, CDR2 SAAADI, per germline. The CDR3 runs 14 residues. CDR3 protein: CASSEADLLEKLFF. CDR3 DNA sequence: TGCGCCAGCAGTGAGGCGGATTTGCTTGAAAAACTGTTTTTT.

The chain combines TRBV6-2 or TRBV6-3 with TRBJ1-5; D might be TRBD1 (5 bases). This CDR3 spans 16 amino acids. Germline CDR1 is MNHEY and CDR2 is SVGEGT. V lost 6 bases and J 1 base, leaving 16 bases between the germline ends. The CDR3 region has the DNA TGTGCCAGCAGCCCTCCGGACACTTACAGCAATCAGCCCCAGCATTTT. Translation gives CASSPPDTYSNQPQHF.

This chain connects TRBV2 to TRBJ1-1, with D possibly being TRBD1 (5 bases). Germline V CDR1 and CDR2: SNHLY, FYNNEI. This CDR3 is built from 12 residues. Deletions cut 8 bases from V and 7 bases from J, with 14 bases between. Here the CDR3 reads CASGGTWGEAFF. CDR3 nucleotides: TGTGCCAGCGGGGGGACCTGGGGTGAAGCTTTCTTT.

In its sample, this clone was seen once. CDR3 residues: CASSQDRGQGLNTEAFF. The DNA of the CDR3 is TGTGCCAGCAGCCAAGATAGGGGACAGGGGTTGAACACTGAAGCTTTCTTT. The chain is built from TRBV4-2 and TRBJ1-1; 10 nucleotides agree with TRBD1. Germline-derived CDR1 and CDR2 are LGHNA and YNFKEQ. The CDR3 covers 17 residues. Losses at the gene ends were 0 bases for V and 0 bases for J; bases not matched to a gene: 4.

This clone was observed a single time. This sequence joins TRBV2 and TRBJ2-3; 11 bases match TRBD2. Germline-derived CDR1 and CDR2 are SNHLY and FYNNEI. The CDR3 totals 19 residues. Trimming at V came to 8 bases and at J to 6 bases, leaving 22 bases not matched to a gene. The chain's CDR3 is CASSPERGFVAGGPDTQYF. The CDR3 bases are TGTGCCAGCTCACCGGAGCGAGGGTTTGTAGCGGGGGGGCCTGATACGCAGTATTTT.

This clone has just one count. The CDR3 DNA is TGTGCCAGCAGTATGGCAGACTCTGGAAACACCATATATTTT. Its protein product is CASSMADSGNTIYF. The chain is built from TRBV2 and TRBJ1-3; no clear D gene. The CDR3 consists of 14 residues. In germline, CDR1 is SNHLY, CDR2 FYNNEI. V gave up 5 bases and J gave up 0 bases, with 8 bases separating them.

This chain connects TRBV15 to TRBJ1-3, with 8 bases matching TRBD1. V lost 1 base to trimming and J lost 2 bases; unmatched junction nucleotides: 1. The CDR3 consists of 15 residues. Germline V gene data show CDR1 as LNHNV and CDR2 as YYDKDF (reference sequence). CDR3 sequence: CATSRATGAGNTIYF. The DNA for the CDR3 is TGTGCCACCAGCAGAGCGACAGGGGCTGGAAACACCATATATTTT. Looking up the rest from reference TRBV15 and TRBJ1-3 gives the full variable domain: DAMVIQNPRYQVTQFGKPVTLSCSQTLNHNVMYWYQQKSSQAPKLLFHYYDKDFNNEADTPDNFQSRRPNTSFCFLDIRSPGLGDTAMYLCATSRATGAGNTIYFGEGSWLTVV.

The CDR3 here is CASSRGGGLNGYTF. The CDR3 DNA follows: TGTGCCAGCAGCAGAGGTGGCGGCTTGAATGGCTACACCTTC. This rearrangement joins TRBV9 to TRBJ1-2; the D is unclear. Germline CDR1 is SGDLS and CDR2 is YYNGEE. Trimming shortened V by 4 bases and J by 6 bases, and 16 bases separated the two germline ends. The CDR3 length is 14 residues.

The chain employs TRBV29-1 and TRBJ2-1; tentative D call: TRBD1 (6 bases). The ends were cut back, 8 bases at V and 2 bases at J, with 13 bases in the middle. The CDR3 consists of 13 residues. CDR1 is SQVTM and CDR2 is ANQGSEA in the germline V gene. The CDR3 nucleotides read TGCAGCCCCTGGACAGAAGCCTACAATGAGCAGTTCTTC. Protein: CSPWTEAYNEQFF.

This rearrangement joins TRBV4-3 to TRBJ1-3; the D gene is possibly TRBD1 (5 bases). In germline, CDR1 is LGHNA, CDR2 YSLEER. V shed 4 bases and J shed 0 bases, with 10 bases lying between them. CDR3 length: 15 residues. The CDR3 spells CASSPGGFSGNTIYF. The DNA for the CDR3 is TGCGCCAGCAGCCCCGGGGGGTTCTCTGGAAACACCATATATTTT.

In its sample, this clone was seen a few times. The rearrangement uses TRBV6-6 and TRBJ1-4, with D uncertain. The V end was cut by 7 bases, the J end by 3 bases, with 9 bases between. The CDR3 loop spans 13 amino acids. Germline assignment: CDR1 MNHNY and CDR2 SVGAGI (reference sequence). For the CDR3, the DNA is TGTGCCAGCATGGGCAGCCCTAATGAAAAACTGTTTTTT. This encodes CASMGSPNEKLFF.

Here the CDR3 DNA reads TGTGCTAGTGGCTCCGGGGATCCCAATTCACCCCTCCACTTT. Protein: CASGSGDPNSPLHF. The gene calls are TRBV12-5 and TRBJ1-6; no reliable D call. Between the trimmed V and J ends, which lost 6 bases and 7 bases, there was a span of 13 bases. In germline, CDR1 is LGHNT, CDR2 FRNRAP. This CDR3 region has 14 residues. Full variable domain (rest looked up from reference TRBV12-5 and TRBJ1-6): DARVTQTPRHKVTEMGQEVTMRCQPILGHNTVFWYRQTMMQGLELLAYFRNRAPLDDSGMPKDRFSAEMPDATLATLKIQPSEPRDSAVYFCASGSGDPNSPLHFGNGTRLTVT.

This clone appeared once. The chain links TRBV14 to TRBJ2-1; 11 bases match TRBD2. Germline CDR1 SGHDN, CDR2 FVKESK. J lost 9 bases, V lost 3 bases, and 4 bases had no gene match. The CDR3 loop spans 14 amino acids. The CDR3 DNA reads as TGTGCCAGCAGCCAGACCGGGACTAGCGGTGAGCAGTTCTTC. Translating it yields CASSQTGTSGEQFF.

The chain has TRBV5-1 and TRBJ2-1; D is possibly TRBD1 (5 bases). V lost 4 bases and J 5 bases, leaving 13 bases between the germline ends. The CDR3 has 14 residues. Germline V gene sequence: CDR1 SGHRS, CDR2 YFSETQ. The CDR3 protein is CASSNKGPNNEQFF. CDR3 in DNA: TGCGCCAGCAGCAACAAGGGGCCAAACAATGAGCAGTTCTTC.

This chain joins TRBV3-1 (or the pseudogene TRBV3-2) and TRBJ1-2, with D maybe TRBD1 (5 bases). The CDR3 spans 13 residues. Between the trimmed V and J ends, which lost 4 bases and 8 bases, there was a span of 14 bases. Germline CDR1 is LGHDT and CDR2 is YNNKEL (reference sequence). The CDR3 spells CASSPFSGGGYTF. The CDR3 DNA reads as TGTGCCAGCAGCCCTTTTAGCGGGGGGGGCTACACCTTC.

V usage is TRBV2 and J usage is TRBJ1-2; possible D gene TRBD1, 6 bases. The germline CDR1 and CDR2 sequences are SNHLY and FYNNEI. Trimming removed 3 bases from V and 10 bases from J, with 18 bases in between. CDR3 length: 14 residues. Here the CDR3 DNA reads TGTGCCAGCAGTGAGGGGGACAAGGTACCCGTCTACACCTTC. Translation gives CASSEGDKVPVYTF.

The chain employs TRBV27 and TRBJ2-2; D call uncertain. Trimming pared 5 bases from V and 0 bases from J, leaving 4 bases between. Germline assignment: CDR1 MNHEY and CDR2 SMNVEV (reference sequence). The CDR3 has 13 residues. For the CDR3, the DNA is TGTGCCAGCAGTCCCTCGAACACCGGGGAGCTGTTTTTT. Its translation is CASSPSNTGELFF.

The J gene is TRBJ1-5, the V gene TRBV6-2 or TRBV6-3, with TRBD1 matching 9 bases. Germline lookup yields CDR1 MNHEY and CDR2 SVGEGT. The CDR3 covers 15 residues. V trimming: 6 bases; J trimming: 4 bases; junction bases outside the gene matches: 7. The CDR3 DNA reads TGTGCCAGCAGCCCCAGGGGGACAGGGAATCAGCCCCAGCATTTT. Residues: CASSPRGTGNQPQHF.

The chain is built from TRBV3-1 (or the pseudogene TRBV3-2) and TRBJ2-6, with D hard to call. CDR1 and CDR2 (germline): LGHDT, YNNKEL (reference sequence). The length of the CDR3 is 16 residues. Between the trimmed V and J ends, which lost 4 bases and 0 bases, there was a span of 10 bases. In nucleotides, the CDR3 is TGTGCCAGCAGCCTTCCCAATTTCTCTGGGGCCAACGTCCTGACTTTC. Residues: CASSLPNFSGANVLTF.

The chain links TRBV27 to TRBJ2-7; D is ambiguous. Germline-derived CDR1 and CDR2 are MNHEY and SMNVEV (reference sequence). This CDR3 comprises 12 residues. The V gene lost 2 bases and the J gene lost 1 base, with 3 bases spanning the gap. CDR3 nucleotide sequence: TGTGCCAGCAGTTTACGGTCCTACGAGCAGTACTTC. It specifies CASSLRSYEQYF.

J is TRBJ1-6 and V is TRBV25-1; D is undetermined. This CDR3 contains 14 residues. The germline V and J ends were trimmed by 1 base and 9 bases, with 10 bases remaining between them. CDR1 and CDR2 (germline): MGHDK, SYGVNS. The CDR3 reads CASSESIRGSPLHF. DNA for the CDR3: TGTGCCAGCAGTGAATCGATACGGGGTTCACCCCTCCACTTT.

In its sample, this clone was seen once. The J gene is TRBJ1-6, the V gene TRBV7-2; 12 bases line up with TRBD1. V gave up 5 bases and J gave up 7 bases; unmatched junction bases: 9. The CDR3 is made up of 17 amino acids. Germline CDR1 SGHTA, CDR2 FQGNSA. The CDR3 protein is CASSPFGTGGNNSPLHF. In nucleotides, the CDR3 is TGTGCCAGCAGCCCATTTGGGACAGGGGGCAACAATTCACCCCTCCACTTT. Together with reference TRBV7-2 and TRBJ1-6, the CDR3 gives the full variable domain: GAGVSQSPSNKVTEKGKDVELRCDPISGHTALYWYRQSLGQGLEFLIYFQGNSAPDKSGLPSDRFSAERTGGSVSTLTIQRTQQEDSAVYLCASSPFGTGGNNSPLHFGNGTRLTVT.

This clone was counted a few times. This chain uses TRBV5-1 with TRBJ2-3; 12 bases line up with TRBD2. CDR3 length: 17 amino acids. Trimming took 0 bases from V and 2 from J; bases not matched to a gene: 4. Germline V gives CDR1 SGHRS, CDR2 YFSETQ. The CDR3 DNA follows: TGCGCCAGCAGCTTGGGTGCTAGCGGGGGGGTCACAGATACGCAGTATTTT. Its translation is CASSLGASGGVTDTQYF.

This clone was recorded a few times. J is TRBJ1-5 and V is TRBV27; D is perhaps TRBD1 (5 bases). The CDR3 sequence is 15 residues long. CDR1 and CDR2 from the germline V gene are MNHEY and SMNVEV (reference sequence). V gave up 4 bases and J gave up 0 bases, with 10 bases separating them. DNA of the CDR3: TGTGCCAGCAGTTCCGACAGCCTTAGCAATCAGCCCCAGCATTTT. This codes for CASSSDSLSNQPQHF.

The rearrangement joins TRBV6-2 or TRBV6-3 to TRBJ1-4; D is unresolved. CDR1 MNHEY and CDR2 SVGEGT come from the germline V gene. Between the trimmed V and J ends, which lost 5 bases and 0 bases, there was a span of 10 bases. The CDR3 loop spans 15 amino acids. This chain's CDR3 is CASSPHGATNEKLFF. The DNA of the CDR3 is TGTGCCAGCAGTCCGCATGGAGCAACTAATGAAAAACTGTTTTTT.